Listed below are T cell receptor beta chains from one sample, sequenced in a study of T cell responses to AZD1222 COVID-19 vaccine. This table comes from immunoSEQ multiplex PCR, and its TCRdb copy is limited to in-frame clones, with some not included. The data show 85,000 to 110,000 clones, around 90% seen once. The material was peripheral blood, obtained on day 0 of AZD1222 vaccination. The receptors derive from an adult in good health. The CDR3 runs from the conserved cysteine through the conserved F or W. A D gene is named only where the DNA matches it firmly. Clone sizes are given selectively: once, few, many, or a class where the clone is expanded.

-	TRBJ1-2	16	-	TRBV27	CASSLWVAGSHYGYTF	TGTGCCAGCAGTTTATGGGTAGCGGGCAGCCACTATGGCTACACCTTC
TRBD1	TRBJ2-6	19	-	TRBV7-9	CASSLGGQGVPPGANVLTF	TGTGCCAGCAGCTTAGGCGGCCAGGGGGTACCCCCTGGGGCCAACGTCCTGACTTTC
-	TRBJ1-2	14	-	TRBV11-2	CASSLDVANYGYTF	TGTGCCAGCAGCTTAGATGTTGCTAACTATGGCTACACCTTC
TRBD1	TRBJ1-5	11	-	TRBV28	CASSYRGPQHF	TGTGCCAGCAGTTACAGGGGGCCCCAGCATTTT
-	TRBJ1-2	14	many	TRBV4-3	CASSYNTQGYGYTF	TGCGCCAGCAGCTACAACACCCAGGGCTATGGCTACACCTTC
-	TRBJ2-5	14	-	TRBV9	CASSVATGVETQYF	TGTGCCAGCAGCGTAGCTACGGGGGTGGAGACCCAGTACTTC
TRBD1	TRBJ2-3	16	-	TRBV6-5	CASSYFEGRGPDTQYF	TGTGCCAGCAGTTACTTCGAGGGAAGGGGGCCAGATACGCAGTATTTT
-	TRBJ2-5	13	-	TRBV10-3	CAISGYREETQYF	TGTGCCATCAGTGGATACAGGGAAGAGACCCAGTACTTC
-	TRBJ2-3	17	few	TRBV27	CASSKPWTAPGPDTQYF	TGTGCCAGCAGTAAACCATGGACTGCGCCGGGGCCAGATACGCAGTATTTT
-	TRBJ1-5	15	-	TRBV7-8	CASSSERGSNQPQHF	TGTGCCAGCAGCTCCGAACGGGGATCCAATCAGCCCCAGCATTTT
-	TRBJ1-3	16	-	TRBV4-1	CASSPTGLVMRDTIYF	TGCGCCAGCAGCCCGACAGGACTAGTAATGAGAGACACCATATATTTT
-	TRBJ2-1	12	-	TRBV10-3	CAISNVSALQFF	TGTGCCATCAGTAATGTTAGCGCTCTCCAGTTCTTC
-	TRBJ1-4	13	-	TRBV18	CASSPQVNEKLFF	TGTGCCAGCTCACCACAGGTTAATGAAAAACTGTTTTTT
TRBD1	TRBJ2-5	15	-	TRBV2	CASAKEQGARETQYF	TGTGCCAGCGCCAAGGAGCAGGGGGCGCGAGAGACCCAGTACTTC
-	TRBJ2-3	15	-	TRBV6-6	CASSYARKNTDTQYF	TGTGCCAGCAGTTACGCTCGGAAGAACACAGATACGCAGTATTTT
-	TRBJ1-5	17	-	TRBV19	CASRDINTGLIGQPQHF	TGTGCCAGTAGGGACATAAATACAGGGTTGATTGGGCAGCCCCAGCATTTT
-	TRBJ1-2	15	-	TRBV19	CASSNLMGGGYGYTF	TGTGCCAGTAGTAATCTGATGGGAGGTGGCTATGGCTACACCTTC
-	TRBJ1-2	11	-	TRBV3-1/TRBV3-2	CASSQGSGYTF	TGTGCCAGCAGCCAGGGGAGCGGCTACACCTTC
-	TRBJ2-7	14	-	TRBV19	CASRPGGQPYEQYF	TGTGCCAGTAGACCGGGGGGACAGCCTTACGAGCAGTACTTC
TRBD1	TRBJ1-2	14	-	TRBV27	CASSFGQGGYGYTF	TGTGCCAGCAGTTTCGGACAGGGAGGCTATGGCTACACCTTC
TRBD1	TRBJ1-6	15	-	TRBV7-9	CASSPAGTGGSPLHF	TGTGCCAGCAGCCCTGCCGGGACAGGGGGTTCACCCCTCCACTTT
-	TRBJ2-5	16	-	TRBV12-5	CASGLVRGTVQETQYF	TGTGCTAGTGGTTTGGTCCGCGGGACAGTCCAAGAGACCCAGTACTTC
-	TRBJ1-1	13	-	TRBV28	CASSLRGDTEAFF	TGTGCCAGCAGTTTACGAGGGGACACTGAAGCTTTCTTT
-	TRBJ1-2	12	-	TRBV28	CASGTGQYGYTF	TGTGCCAGCGGTACGGGACAATATGGCTACACCTTC
TRBD1	TRBJ1-5	15	once	TRBV6-1	CASSESPGGSQPQHF	TGTGCCAGCAGTGAATCCCCAGGGGGAAGTCAGCCCCAGCATTTT
-	TRBJ2-3	15	once	TRBV6-1	CASSERRGSTDTQYF	TGTGCCAGCAGTGAACGTCGGGGGAGCACAGATACGCAGTATTTT
-	TRBJ1-2	12	once	TRBV6-4	CASSNQGVGYTF	TGTGCCAGCAGTAACCAGGGAGTTGGCTACACCTTC
TRBD1	TRBJ1-1	15	-	TRBV7-8	CASSLLRQGGTEAFF	TGTGCCAGCAGCTTACTCAGACAGGGAGGGACTGAAGCTTTCTTT
-	TRBJ2-2	15	-	TRBV19	CASKEAGMDTGELFF	TGTGCCAGTAAGGAGGCGGGAATGGACACCGGGGAGCTGTTTTTT
-	TRBJ1-3	16	-	TRBV9	CASSVVDSNTGNTIYF	TGTGCCAGCAGCGTAGTTGACAGTAATACTGGAAACACCATATATTTT
-	TRBJ2-7	13	-	TRBV19	CASSIDPGSEQYF	TGTGCCAGTAGTATAGATCCCGGGTCCGAGCAGTACTTC